This is a list of T cell receptor beta chains from one sample in a study of shared clonotypes between healthy human individuals. The data were produced by immunoSEQ multiplex PCR, yet TCRdb's version contains in-frame clones alone and is incomplete. The sample includes millions of clones, 95% of them seen just once. The sample consisted of naive CD4+ T cells sorted from blood. Every receptor here comes from a man aged 18 to 29 in good health. The CDR3 runs from the conserved cysteine through the conserved F or W.

TRBJ1-5 | TRBV19 | CASSMGRPGQPQHF
TRBJ1-4 | TRBV7-8 | CASSPANRGNEKLFF
TRBJ2-1 | TRBV28 | CASSPFGREQFF
TRBJ2-1 | TRBV7-3 | CASSTGSYNEQFF
TRBJ1-3 | TRBV18 | CASSSQGVNTIYF
TRBJ2-1 | TRBV29-1 | CSVDPENEQFF
TRBJ2-2 | TRBV2 | CASAGDTGELFF
TRBJ1-4 | TRBV18 | CASSPPSGSPQKLFF
TRBJ1-2 | TRBV19 | CASSVPGHYGYTF
TRBJ1-3 | TRBV5-8 | CASSFRVRTSGNTIYF
TRBJ1-4 | TRBV4-1 | CASSLEAGTVHEKLFF
TRBJ2-7 | TRBV10-1 | CASSESLAGVGEQYF
TRBJ2-3 | TRBV18 | CASSPPGLAGGGDTQYF
TRBJ1-1 | TRBV2 | CASSSDRNTEAFF
TRBJ1-1 | TRBV5-1 | CASSLDGTGGAFF
TRBJ2-3 | TRBV9 | CASSVITGGADTQYF
TRBJ1-2 | TRBV13 | CATSLSNTRDRNYGYTF
TRBJ1-6 | TRBV9 | CASSVSGQDNSPLHF
TRBJ2-3 | TRBV6-6 | CASSYPEGEALDTQYF
TRBJ1-1 | TRBV6-5 | CASRPDRVGIAFF
TRBJ1-2 | TRBV7-2 | CASSPPNAQSYGYTF
TRBJ2-7 | TRBV10-2 | CASSEVRGSGEQYF
TRBJ2-2 | TRBV10-3 | CVISYSLDGNTGELFF
TRBJ2-2 | TRBV6-6 | CASSSGLAGTGELFF
TRBJ1-3 | TRBV6-6 | CAGGQPSAGNTIYF
TRBJ2-2 | TRBV29-1 | CSGTGTTPLNTGELFF
TRBJ2-7 | TRBV19 | CASSAPGRGNEQYF
TRBJ2-1 | TRBV7-2 | CASSLVVESHEQFF
TRBJ1-1 | TRBV30 | CAWSPRYEAFF
TRBJ2-3 | TRBV27 | CASRRPSGRGGTDTQYF
TRBJ2-7 | TRBV6-1 | CASSESGTLYEQYF
TRBJ1-2 | TRBV2 | CASSGAAGNYGYTF
TRBJ1-6 | TRBV30 | CAWSGWAGDSPLHF
TRBJ1-4 | TRBV18 | CASSPRSEKLFF
TRBJ2-7 | TRBV10-3 | CAISPLAVNPGEQYF
TRBJ1-6 | TRBV5-8 | CASSLVTGPGGTLHF
TRBJ2-1 | TRBV2 | CASGSSAPPEQFF
TRBJ2-2 | TRBV5-1 | CASSLVAGAAGELFF
TRBJ2-1 | TRBV4-3 | CASSRDKGSYNEQFF
TRBJ1-1 | TRBV6-5 | CATRMDIRAFF
TRBJ1-6 | TRBV6-6 | CASSYGQGHLLHF
TRBJ2-1 | TRBV7-2 | CASRIAGGPYNEQFF
TRBJ2-7 | TRBV2 | CASNLALRTYEQYF
TRBJ2-7 | TRBV6-6 | CASSYLGQGTYEQYF
TRBJ2-1 | TRBV12-5 | CASGLETGSFNFYNEQFF
TRBJ2-3 | TRBV29-1 | CSGMPGGSTDTQYF
TRBJ2-1 | TRBV5-5 | CASSLATGTYNEQFF
TRBJ2-1 | TRBV9 | CASSVAGYNEQFF
TRBJ1-1 | TRBV6-5 | CASRRGGVKGTEAFF
TRBJ2-3 | TRBV5-1 | CASSLEGAVGTDTQYF
TRBJ1-5 | TRBV7-9 | CASSLEAGGNQPQHF
TRBJ1-3 | TRBV7-6 | CASSLVAWGSGNTIYF
TRBJ1-6 | TRBV30 | CAGHGQASSYNSPLHF
TRBJ2-5 | TRBV11-2 | CASSSLWGSQETQYF
TRBJ1-3 | TRBV30 | CAWSELGTLNSGNTIYF
TRBJ1-6 | TRBV6-1 | CASSEGGTGNSPLHF
TRBJ2-7 | TRBV14 | CASSQVGGSAEQYF
TRBJ1-2 | TRBV6-5 | CASSYDRTNYGYTF
TRBJ1-5 | TRBV19 | CASTEVVGGDQPQHF
TRBJ1-5 | TRBV5-6 | CASSHRGLSNQPQHF